Listed below are T cell receptor beta chains from one sample, sequenced in a study of CD8 T cells in Susac syndrome. Using its own MiXCR run on the immunoSEQ multiplex PCR reads, TCRdb lists one record per CDR3 protein. The table shows about 300,000 distinct CDR3 sequences, with more than 75% occurring only once. Source material: CD8+ T cells from PBMCs. The receptors come from a human donor with multiple sclerosis. Each CDR3 is given with its conserved first and last residue. The D gene is left open where the match is weak.

v_gene	d_gene	j_gene	CDR3aa
TRBV20-1	-	TRBJ2-4	CSARKRGGNIQYF
TRBV18	-	TRBJ2-5	CASSDQETQYF
TRBV5-1	TRBD1	TRBJ1-1	CASNYVRRDRENTEAFF
TRBV10-1	-	TRBJ2-2	CASSEPPDSGIDTGELFF
TRBV7-9	-	TRBJ2-3	CASSGRDTQYF
TRBV27	-	TRBJ2-7	CASSHSGPLGEQYF
TRBV20-1	-	TRBJ1-5	CSAWDLGSNQPQHF
TRBV7-9	-	TRBJ2-3	CASVRGDQDTQYF
TRBV20-1	-	TRBJ2-7	CSARDGGLPSYEQYF
TRBV2	-	TRBJ1-5	CARGRGEGNQPQHF
TRBV5-1	-	TRBJ1-1	CASSWGGGQTEAFF
TRBV18	-	TRBJ2-1	CASSPRDKSCNEQFF
TRBV5-5	-	TRBJ2-6	CASSLGGHHSGANVLTF
TRBV15	-	TRBJ2-1	CATSSFLTDNEQFF
TRBV18	TRBD2	TRBJ2-5	CASSPGLAGDETQYF
TRBV4-1	-	TRBJ2-2	CASSQNQARPGTGELFF
TRBV9	-	TRBJ2-7	CASSVGHKSYEQYF
TRBV19	-	TRBJ2-4	CARRLLKRIQYF
TRBV20-1	TRBD2	TRBJ2-7	CSARDLIQTSGMSSYEQYF
TRBV5-4	TRBD2	TRBJ2-1	CASSRASGNNEQFF
TRBV5-8	TRBD2	TRBJ2-5	CASSPPGGREETQYF
TRBV13	TRBD2	TRBJ2-3	CASSSPGLAGVDTQYF
TRBV5-4	TRBD2	TRBJ2-7	CASSLKRERSYEQYF
TRBV9	TRBD2	TRBJ2-5	CASGGRETQYF
TRBV25-1	-	TRBJ2-7	CASSLHEQYF
TRBV28	-	TRBJ1-3	CASSLDVSKNTIYF
TRBV19	TRBD1	TRBJ2-5	CASSRPGTGWRETQYF
TRBV5-1	-	TRBJ2-3	CASSGRETDTQYF
TRBV27	-	TRBJ2-1	CASSPLRRGDSYNEQFF
TRBV29-1	TRBD2	TRBJ2-1	CSVVGLAGVNEQFF
TRBV12-3/TRBV12-4	TRBD2	TRBJ2-3	CASREQGLASSTDTQYF